The T cell receptor beta chain described here comes from a study of a mutant IDH1 vaccine in newly diagnosed glioma. Study summary: First vaccine doses came 4-6 weeks after radiotherapy alone, or with temozolomide cycles. Radiotherapy, temozolomide, or both had been given previously, and both were given to most.

Stated time point: week 47, end of study. Each dose delivered 300 ug of mutant IDH1 20-mer peptide subcutaneously with imiquimod. The study gave patients eight vaccinations in weeks 1, 3, 5, 7, 11, 15, 19, 23. In regard to this clone: Its antigen is not known.

The CDR3 covers 17 residues. V dropped 5 bases and J dropped 0 bases, with 16 bases sitting between them. Germline CDR1 is SGHTA and CDR2 is FQGTGA. The table came from immunoSEQ multiplex PCR; TCRdb's copy has only in-frame clones and leaves some out. Among around 94,000 clones, roughly nine tenths were seen once, and the ten largest hold roughly 0.78%. V is TRBV7-3 and J is TRBJ2-2; maybe TRBD2 (6 bases). The clonotype comes from a woman in her forties or fifties with glioma. Sequenced here: PBMCs, sampled from a glioma patient whose treatment included an IDH1 peptide vaccine. This chain's CDR3 is CASSPGRGSANTGELFF. The CDR3 DNA reads TGTGCCAGCAGCCCGGGACGGGGGAGTGCGAACACCGGGGAGCTGTTTTTT.